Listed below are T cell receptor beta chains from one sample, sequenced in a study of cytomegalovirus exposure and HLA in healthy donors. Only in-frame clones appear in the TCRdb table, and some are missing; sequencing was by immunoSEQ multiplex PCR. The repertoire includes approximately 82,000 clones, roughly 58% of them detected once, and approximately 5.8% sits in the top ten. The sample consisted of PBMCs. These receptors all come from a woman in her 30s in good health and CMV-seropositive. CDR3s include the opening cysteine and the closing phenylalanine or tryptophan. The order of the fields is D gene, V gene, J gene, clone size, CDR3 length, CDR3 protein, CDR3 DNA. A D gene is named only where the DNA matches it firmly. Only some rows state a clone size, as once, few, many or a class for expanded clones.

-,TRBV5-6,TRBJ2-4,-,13,CASSWTQINIQYF,TGTGCCAGCAGCTGGACTCAAATAAACATTCAGTACTTC
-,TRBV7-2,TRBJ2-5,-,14,CASSLWETAETQYF,TGTGCCAGCAGCTTATGGGAGACGGCGGAGACCCAGTACTTC
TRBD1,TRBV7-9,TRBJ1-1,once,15,CASSSSPGQGGEAFF,TGTGCCAGCAGCTCGAGCCCCGGACAGGGGGGTGAAGCTTTCTTT
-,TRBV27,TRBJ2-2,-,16,CASSKNRGIIGGELFF,TGTGCCAGCAGTAAGAATCGGGGAATAATTGGCGGGGAGCTGTTTTTT
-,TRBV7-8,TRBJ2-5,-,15,CASSRAGASQETQYF,TGTGCCAGCAGCCGCGCAGGGGCCTCACAAGAGACCCAGTACTTC
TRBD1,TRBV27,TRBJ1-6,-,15,CASRGQGTGNSPLHF,TGTGCCAGCAGGGGACAGGGGACTGGAAATTCACCCCTCCACTTT
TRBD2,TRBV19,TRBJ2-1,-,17,CASSMSSGGGSYNEQFF,TGTGCCAGTAGTATGTCTAGCGGGGGGGGCTCCTACAATGAGCAGTTCTTC
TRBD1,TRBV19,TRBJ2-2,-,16,CASSTPRQGRIGELFF,TGTGCCAGTAGTACCCCCCGACAGGGTAGGATCGGGGAGCTGTTTTTT
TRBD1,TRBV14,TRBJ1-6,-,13,CASRGQFNSPLHF,TGTGCCAGCAGGGGACAGTTTAATTCACCCCTCCACTTT
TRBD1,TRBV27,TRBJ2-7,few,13,CASRTGVYYEQYF,TGTGCCAGCAGGACAGGGGTTTACTACGAGCAGTACTTC
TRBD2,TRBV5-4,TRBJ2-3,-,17,CASSLGHGRGGTDTQYF,TGTGCCAGCAGCTTGGGACATGGCCGGGGGGGCACAGATACGCAGTATTTT
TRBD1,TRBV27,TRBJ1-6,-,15,CASSLGDRDPSPLHF,TGTGCCAGCAGTTTAGGGGACAGGGATCCTTCACCCCTCCACTTT
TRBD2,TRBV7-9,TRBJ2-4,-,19,CASSQPSGGLTGAKNIQYF,TGTGCCAGCAGTCAACCTAGCGGGGGGCTGACGGGCGCCAAAAACATTCAGTACTTC
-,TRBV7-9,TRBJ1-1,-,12,CSSSRGATEAFF,TGTTCCAGCAGCCGGGGGGCCACTGAAGCTTTCTTT
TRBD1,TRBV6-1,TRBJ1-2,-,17,CASSGPGLDRGYYGYTF,TGTGCCAGCAGTGGACCCGGACTGGACAGGGGATACTATGGCTACACCTTC
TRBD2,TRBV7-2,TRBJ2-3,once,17,CASSFLAGGGRADTQYF,TGTGCCAGCAGCTTCTTAGCGGGGGGCGGTCGAGCAGATACGCAGTATTTT
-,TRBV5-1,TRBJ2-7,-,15,CASSLGSQGIYEQYF,TGCGCCAGCAGCTTGGGTTCGCAGGGCATCTACGAGCAGTACTTC
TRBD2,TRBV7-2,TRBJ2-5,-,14,CASSPGLAEETQYF,TGTGCCAGCAGCCCGGGACTAGCGGAAGAGACCCAGTACTTC
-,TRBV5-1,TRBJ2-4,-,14,CASSVGQAGNIQYF,TGCGCCAGCAGCGTCGGACAGGCGGGGAACATTCAGTACTTC
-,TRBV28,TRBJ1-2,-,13,CASSKTRGGGYTF,TGTGCCAGCAGCAAAACAAGGGGAGGAGGCTACACCTTC
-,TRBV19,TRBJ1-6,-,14,CASSRAGANSPLHF,TGTGCCAGTAGCCGGGCAGGGGCTAATTCACCCCTCCACTTT
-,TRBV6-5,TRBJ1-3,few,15,CASSYSAQVGNTIYF,TGTGCCAGCAGTTACTCGGCACAGGTCGGAAACACCATATATTTT
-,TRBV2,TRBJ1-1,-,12,CASGQGISEAFF,TGTGCCAGCGGCCAGGGAATCTCTGAAGCTTTCTTT
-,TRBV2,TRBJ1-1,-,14,CASSIEAGRTEAFF,TGTGCCAGCAGTATCGAGGCAGGGCGGACTGAAGCTTTCTTT
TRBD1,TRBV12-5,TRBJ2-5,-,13,CASGQTGEETQYF,TGTGCTAGTGGCCAGACAGGGGAAGAGACCCAGTACTTC
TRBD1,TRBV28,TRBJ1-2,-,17,CASSPLRDRGLYGGYTF,TGTGCCAGCAGCCCCCTCCGGGACAGGGGGCTTTATGGTGGCTACACCTTC
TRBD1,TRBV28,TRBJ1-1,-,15,CASSGSGTGGTEAFF,TGTGCCAGCAGTGGATCCGGGACAGGGGGCACTGAAGCTTTCTTT
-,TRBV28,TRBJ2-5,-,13,CASSLPSTETQYF,TGTGCCAGCAGTTTACCCAGTACGGAGACCCAGTACTTC
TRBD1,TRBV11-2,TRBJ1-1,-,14,CASSLEQGMTEAFF,TGTGCCAGCAGCTTAGAACAGGGGATGACTGAAGCTTTCTTT
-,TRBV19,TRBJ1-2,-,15,CASSMSGGRIYGYTF,TGTGCCAGTAGTATGTCCGGGGGGCGTATCTATGGCTACACCTTC
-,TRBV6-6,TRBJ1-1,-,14,CASSWARDNTEAFF,TGTGCCAGCAGTTGGGCGAGGGATAACACTGAAGCTTTCTTT
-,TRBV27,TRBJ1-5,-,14,CASSLYDNNQPQHF,TGTGCCAGCAGTTTATATGACAACAATCAGCCCCAGCATTTT
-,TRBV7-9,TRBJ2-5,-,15,CASSLDFGGQETQYF,TGTGCCAGCAGCTTAGACTTCGGGGGCCAAGAGACCCAGTACTTC
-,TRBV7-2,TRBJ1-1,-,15,CASSPVPGLLTEAFF,TGTGCCAGCAGCCCGGTCCCGGGACTTTTGACTGAAGCTTTCTTT
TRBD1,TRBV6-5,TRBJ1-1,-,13,CASSRQGAVEAFF,TGTGCCAGCAGTCGCCAGGGGGCTGTTGAAGCTTTCTTT
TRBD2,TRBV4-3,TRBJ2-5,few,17,CASSQDIAGGPRETQYF,TGCGCCAGCAGCCAAGATATAGCGGGGGGGCCTCGGGAGACCCAGTACTTC
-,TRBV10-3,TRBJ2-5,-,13,CAISGQYQETQYF,TGTGCCATCAGTGGACAGTACCAAGAGACCCAGTACTTC
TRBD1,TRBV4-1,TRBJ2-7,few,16,CASSQEVGTGGSEQYF,TGCGCCAGCAGCCAAGAAGTAGGGACAGGGGGGAGCGAGCAGTACTTC
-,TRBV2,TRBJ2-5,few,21,CASSEETAGAPARPLQETQYF,TGTGCCAGCAGTGAAGAGACGGCGGGGGCCCCTGCCAGACCTCTTCAAGAGACCCAGTACTTC
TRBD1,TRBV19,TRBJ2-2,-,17,CASSIVGTGANTGELFF,TGTGCCAGTAGTATAGTGGGGACAGGGGCGAACACCGGGGAGCTGTTTTTT
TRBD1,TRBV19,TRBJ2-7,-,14,CASSMDRQGDEQYF,TGTGCCAGTAGTATGGACAGACAGGGTGACGAGCAGTACTTC
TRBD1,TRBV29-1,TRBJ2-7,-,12,CSVAGGHYEQYF,TGCAGCGTGGCAGGGGGTCATTACGAGCAGTACTTC
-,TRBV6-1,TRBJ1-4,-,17,CASSERGGRQRNEKLFF,TGTGCCAGCAGTGAAAGGGGGGGGAGACAGAGAAATGAAAAACTGTTTTTT
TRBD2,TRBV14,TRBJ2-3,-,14,CASSVLAVPDTQYF,TGTGCCAGCAGCGTACTAGCGGTTCCAGATACGCAGTATTTT
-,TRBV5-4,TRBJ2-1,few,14,CASSLKIQGSEQFF,TGTGCCAGCAGCTTGAAAATTCAGGGGAGTGAGCAGTTCTTC
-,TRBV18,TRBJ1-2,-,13,CASSQQGNYGYTF,TGTGCCAGCTCACAGCAGGGGAACTATGGCTACACCTTC